The 16 T cell receptor beta chains presented below share a single source sample, sequenced in a study of T cell responses to AZD1222 COVID-19 vaccine. The assay was immunoSEQ multiplex PCR, and TCRdb's table has in-frame clones only and misses some. The data show 55,000 to 70,000 clones, approximately 92% seen once. The starting material was peripheral blood, obtained 28 days after the second AZD1222 dose. The receptors shown here come from an adult who received the AZD1222 COVID-19 vaccine.

The chain couples TRBV19 to TRBJ2-7; D might be TRBD1 (5 bases). Germline V gene lookup returns CDR1 LNHDA and CDR2 SQIVND (reference sequence). Trimming cost V 1 base and J 2 bases, with 12 bases left between them. CDR3 length equals 15 residues. The DNA for the CDR3 is TGTGCCAGTAGTATAGGGGCACAGGCTACCTACGAGCAGTACTTC. This gives the protein CASSIGAQATYEQYF. Drawing the rest from reference TRBV19 and TRBJ2-7, the complete variable domain is DGGITQSPKYLFRKEGQNVTLSCEQNLNHDAMYWYRQDPGQGLRLIYYSQIVNDFQKGDIAEGYSVSREKKESFPLTVTSAQKNPTAFYLCASSIGAQATYEQYFGPGTRLTVT.

V gene TRBV27 combines with J gene TRBJ2-5; D is possibly TRBD2 (5 bases). The CDR3 has 14 residues. V was cut by 5 bases and J by 2 bases, with 12 bases left in between. Germline loops: CDR1 MNHEY, CDR2 SMNVEV (reference sequence). DNA of the CDR3: TGTGCCAGCAGTGCCCGGACTGCGCAAGAGACCCAGTACTTC. It codes for CASSARTAQETQYF.

This clone was counted a single time. V and J are TRBV19 and TRBJ1-1; weak D call: TRBD1 (6 bases). The V end was cut by 3 bases, the J end by 1 base, with 12 bases between. Germline assignment: CDR1 LNHDA and CDR2 SQIVND (reference sequence). This CDR3 has 15 residues. The chain's CDR3 is CASSIGGQTNTEAFF. The CDR3 nucleotides are TGTGCCAGTAGTATTGGCGGACAGACGAACACTGAAGCTTTCTTT.

The chain joins TRBV4-2 to TRBJ2-1; possibly TRBD2 for D (5 bases). This CDR3 spans 14 amino acids. V shed 6 bases and J shed 5 bases, with 14 bases lying between them. Germline V CDR1 and CDR2: LGHNA, YNFKEQ. The CDR3 DNA is TGTGCCAGCAGAGGGAGCGGACTCAACAATGAGCAGTTCTTC. Protein sequence: CASRGSGLNNEQFF.

This sequence joins TRBV18 and TRBJ2-2; 10 bases align to TRBD1. With 4 bases clipped from V and 6 bases from J, the junction kept 14 bases outside the gene matches. Germline V gene data show CDR1 as KGHSH and CDR2 as LQKENI. The CDR3 loop spans 18 amino acids. The CDR3 is CASSLRTGGPLNPGELFF. CDR3 nucleotides: TGTGCCAGCTCACTGAGGACAGGGGGACCTTTGAATCCCGGGGAGCTGTTTTTT. Combining the CDR3 with reference TRBV18 and TRBJ2-2 gives the whole variable domain NAGVMQNPRHLVRRRGQEARLRCSPMKGHSHVYWYRQLPEEGLKFMVYLQKENIIDESGMPKERFSAEFPKEGPSILRIQQVVRGDSAAYFCASSLRTGGPLNPGELFFGEGSRLTVL.

The gene calls are TRBV10-1 and TRBJ2-3; 8 nucleotides align to TRBD2. The length of the CDR3 is 14 residues. V lost 10 bases to trimming and J lost 5 bases; unmatched junction nucleotides: 11. CDR1 and CDR2 from the germline V gene are WNHNN and SYGVQD (reference sequence). The CDR3 sequence is CATNPGLGIDTQYF. The CDR3 bases are TGCGCCACCAATCCGGGACTAGGGATAGATACGCAGTATTTT.

This clone was counted a single time. The genes are TRBV5-5 and TRBJ2-5; D unclear. Trimming cost V 5 bases and J 5 bases, with 7 bases left between them. Germline V lookup: CDR1 SGHKS, CDR2 YYEKEE (reference sequence). This CDR3 region has 11 residues. CDR3 nucleotides: TGTGCCAGCAGTCCCTCCGAGACCCAGTACTTC. It codes for CASSPSETQYF.

This clone was counted a single time. The gene calls are TRBV28 and TRBJ2-7; TRBD1 aligns across 8 bases. After removal of 5 bases from V and 4 bases from J, the junction contained 13 bases not matched to a gene. The V gene's germline CDR1 is MDHEN and CDR2 SYDVKM. CDR3 size: 16 residues. The CDR3 DNA reads TGTGCCAGCAGTGCACTTCCGGACAGGGTAGGATACGAGCAGTACTTC. Translated, it gives CASSALPDRVGYEQYF.

This chain joins TRBV18 and TRBJ1-4; D gene uncertain. CDR3 length: 15 amino acids. Between the trimmed V and J ends, which lost 3 bases and 8 bases, there was a span of 16 bases. The V gene's germline CDR1 is KGHSH and CDR2 LQKENI. CDR3: CASSPRANDAEKLFF. DNA for the CDR3: TGTGCCAGCTCACCCCGGGCCAACGACGCCGAAAAACTGTTTTTT.

This chain uses TRBV7-2 with TRBJ2-1; 9 bases line up with TRBD1. The V gene's germline CDR1 is SGHTA and CDR2 FQGNSA. V lost 5 bases, J lost 6 bases, and 8 bases stayed unmatched. There are 15 residues in the CDR3. In nucleotides, the CDR3 is TGTGCCAGCAGCCCCGGGACAGGGAGGTCCAATGAGCAGTTCTTC. This translates into CASSPGTGRSNEQFF. The variable domain in full, with the rest retrieved from reference TRBV7-2 and TRBJ2-1, is GAGVSQSPSNKVTEKGKDVELRCDPISGHTALYWYRQSLGQGLEFLIYFQGNSAPDKSGLPSDRFSAERTGGSVSTLTIQRTQQEDSAVYLCASSPGTGRSNEQFFGPGTRLTVL.

V gene TRBV6-4 combines with J gene TRBJ1-1, with TRBD1 identical over 7 bases. V trimming: 3 bases; J trimming: 5 bases; junction bases outside the gene matches: 3. This CDR3 region has 13 residues. Germline CDR1 reads MRHNA; CDR2 reads SNTAGT. CDR3 region: CASSEGGRTEAFF. The DNA of the CDR3 is TGTGCCAGCAGTGAAGGGGGCAGGACTGAAGCTTTCTTT.

The J gene is TRBJ2-6, the V gene TRBV7-3, with D hard to call. The CDR3 contains 15 residues. V dropped 4 bases and J dropped 1 base, with 8 bases sitting between them. The germline CDR1 and CDR2 sequences are SGHTA and FQGTGA. The CDR3 here is CASSSLGSGANVLTF. Here the CDR3 DNA reads TGTGCCAGCAGCTCCCTCGGGTCTGGGGCCAACGTCCTGACTTTC.

This chain links TRBV7-8 with TRBJ1-5, with 11 positions matching TRBD1. In germline, CDR1 is SGHVS, CDR2 FQNEAQ. The CDR3 runs 18 residues. Unmatched junction bases numbered 11, after V lost 5 bases and J lost 2 bases. The CDR3 nucleotides are TGTGCCAGCAGCGTCGGACAGGGGGCTACTTATGGCAATCAGCCCCAGCATTTT. Translated, it gives CASSVGQGATYGNQPQHF.

The chain uses TRBV10-3 and TRBJ2-5; D tentatively fits TRBD1 or TRBD2 (6 bases each). With 7 bases removed from V and 5 bases from J, the gap between germline ends came to 14 bases. Germline CDR1 is ENHRY and CDR2 is SYGVKD. The CDR3 sequence is 13 residues long. This CDR3 is CAIKSLGGETQYF. The DNA for the CDR3 is TGTGCCATCAAGAGCCTGGGGGGCGAGACCCAGTACTTC.

This chain joins TRBV6-4 and TRBJ1-1; D remains unclear. CDR1 is MRHNA, CDR2 SNTAGT, per germline. V was clipped by 6 bases and J by 0 bases, with 14 bases between them. This CDR3 is 15 amino acids long. CDR3 sequence reads: CASRIEGRMNTEAFF. The CDR3 DNA follows: TGTGCCAGCAGAATTGAAGGAAGAATGAACACTGAAGCTTTCTTT.

This clone was seen only once. The chain is built from TRBV6-2 or TRBV6-3 and TRBJ2-2; D not resolved. The length of the CDR3 is 15 residues. CDR1 MNHEY and CDR2 SVGEGT come from the germline V gene. V was cut by 5 bases and J by 5 bases, with 15 bases left in between. In DNA, the CDR3 is TGTGCCAGCAGTCCCCGGGCCCCGAGGACCGGGGAGCTGTTTTTT. This sequence encodes CASSPRAPRTGELFF.